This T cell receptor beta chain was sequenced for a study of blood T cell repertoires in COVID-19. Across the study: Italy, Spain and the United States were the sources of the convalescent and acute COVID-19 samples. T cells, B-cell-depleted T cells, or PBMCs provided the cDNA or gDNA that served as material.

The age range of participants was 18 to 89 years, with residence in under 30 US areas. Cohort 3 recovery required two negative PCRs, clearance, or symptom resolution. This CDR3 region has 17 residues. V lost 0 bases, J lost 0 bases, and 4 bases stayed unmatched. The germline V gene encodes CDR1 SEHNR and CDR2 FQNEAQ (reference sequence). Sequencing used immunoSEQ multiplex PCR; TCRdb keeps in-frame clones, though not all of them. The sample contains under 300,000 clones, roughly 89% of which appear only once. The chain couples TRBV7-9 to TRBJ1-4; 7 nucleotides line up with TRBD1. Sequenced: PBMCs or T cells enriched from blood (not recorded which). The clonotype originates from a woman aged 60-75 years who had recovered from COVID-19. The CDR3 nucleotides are TGTGCCAGCAGCTTAGCTTACAGGGGTGCAACTAATGAAAAACTGTTTTTT. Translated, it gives CASSLAYRGATNEKLFF.